Below, one T cell receptor beta chain is given with its context. The sample is drawn from a study of CD4+ T cells in melanoma. This CDR3 region has 15 residues. Per the germline V gene, CDR1 is LNHDA and CDR2 is SQIVND (reference sequence). The V and J ends lost 5 bases and 6 bases, in that order; junction bases with no gene match: 10. Libraries were prepared by immunoSEQ multiplex PCR; TCRdb keeps only in-frame clonotypes and omits some of them. Counted here are more than 20,000 clones, around 80% occurring once; the ten biggest clones make up 9% to 10%. The genes are TRBV19 and TRBJ1-1, with TRBD1 matching over 9 bases. The sequence was collected from a human donor with melanoma. Written as DNA, the CDR3 is TGTGCCAGTAGTGGACCGGGACAGGGCGTCGCTGAAGCTTTCTTT. Residues: CASSGPGQGVAEAFF.